This is a list of T cell receptor beta chains from one sample in a study of identical twins. TCRdb reprocessed the 5' RACE reads with MiXCR, giving one entry per CDR3 protein. The sample lists around 250,000 distinct CDR3 sequences, roughly 7.1% seen once, with roughly 15% in the top ten. These data also formed part of another study, on T cells expressing NK-cell markers.

The specimen sequenced was CD8+ T cells sorted from blood. These receptor sequences come from a woman between 18 and 29 years old in good health. Both conserved end residues are part of each CDR3. Fields, in order: V gene, D gene, J gene, clone size, CDR3 DNA, CDR3 protein. The D gene is left open where the match is weak. The size entry is marked missing in some rows and otherwise reads once, few, many or a size class.

>TRBV5-5|-|TRBJ2-1|many
TGTGCCAGCAGCTTGGCTAAGCAGTTCTTC
CASSLAKQFF
>TRBV12-5|-|TRBJ1-1|few
TGTGCTAGTGGCCTCCATGCTGAAGCTTTCTTT
CASGLHAEAFF
>TRBV11-2|-|TRBJ2-6|many
TGTGCCAGCAGCCCGCCTAGGGGGTCGCAGTCAAACTCTGGGGCCAACGTCCTGACTTTC
CASSPPRGSQSNSGANVLTF
>TRBV12-3/TRBV12-4|-|TRBJ1-4|-
TGTGCCAGCAGCCCGCACCGAAGTAATGAAAAACTGTTTTTT
CASSPHRSNEKLFF
>TRBV12-3/TRBV12-4|-|TRBJ1-5|many
TGTGCCAGCAGTTTACAGACAGCTGATCAGCCCCAGCATTTT
CASSLQTADQPQHF
>TRBV9|TRBD1|TRBJ2-7|-
TGTGCCAGCAGGGACCGGGACAGCGCGCACGAGCAGTACTTC
CASRDRDSAHEQYF
>TRBV7-6|-|TRBJ1-2|few
TGTGCCAGCAGCTTAAGTCCGAACAACTATGGCTACACCTTC
CASSLSPNNYGYTF
>TRBV14|-|TRBJ1-1|many
TGTGCCAGCAGCCAAGAGGCCCACCTCCACACTGAAGCTTTCTTT
CASSQEAHLHTEAFF
>TRBV20-1|TRBD1|TRBJ1-6|few
TGCAGTGCTAGAGAGGACAGGGCATACGGGTATAATTCACCCCTCCACTTT
CSAREDRAYGYNSPLHF
>TRBV12-3/TRBV12-4|-|TRBJ2-7|-
TGTGCCAGCAGTTTCGGGGACCAGCAGTACTTC
CASSFGDQQYF
>TRBV3-1|-|TRBJ1-1|few
TGTGCCAGCAGCCCCTCCTCGGGGTGGGACACTGAAGCTTTCTTT
CASSPSSGWDTEAFF
>TRBV25-1|-|TRBJ2-7|many
TGTGCCAGCAGTGAATATTCATACGGTTACGAGCAGTACTTC
CASSEYSYGYEQYF
>TRBV11-2|-|TRBJ1-2|-
TGTGCCAGCAGCTTCGGAGGCCCCTATGGCTACACCTTC
CASSFGGPYGYTF
>TRBV12-3/TRBV12-4|-|TRBJ1-2|many
TGTGCCAGCAGTTTGGGCAGCGTTTATGGCTACACCTTC
CASSLGSVYGYTF
>TRBV9|TRBD2|TRBJ2-3|-
TGTGCCAGCAGCGCCCGGACTAGCGGGGGGGAGGGAGATACGCAGTATTTT
CASSARTSGGEGDTQYF
>TRBV25-1|-|TRBJ1-1|-
TGTGCCAGCAGTGATGAGTCGGGACTCCTCGCTGAAGCTTTCTTT
CASSDESGLLAEAFF
>TRBV12-3/TRBV12-4|-|TRBJ1-1|many
TGTGCCAGCAGTTTAGGACAGAACACTGAAGCTTTCTTT
CASSLGQNTEAFF
>TRBV14|-|TRBJ2-3|-
TGTGCCAGCAGCCGGGCAGGGGGCACAGATACGCAGTATTTT
CASSRAGGTDTQYF
>TRBV4-1|-|TRBJ1-2|few
TGCGCCAGCAGCCGTCCTTATGGAGGAGAAGGCTACACCTTC
CASSRPYGGEGYTF
>TRBV11-2|TRBD2|TRBJ2-1|many
TGTGCCAGCAGCCCGCGAGCGGGGGGCTTCCCATTGGAGCAGTTCTTC
CASSPRAGGFPLEQFF
>TRBV7-9|-|TRBJ2-6|many
TGTGCCAGCAGCTTGCGACAGTGGGCCTCTGGGGCCAACGTCCTGACTTTC
CASSLRQWASGANVLTF
>TRBV20-1|-|TRBJ2-6|-
TGCAGTGCTAGCCGGAGCTCTGGGGCCAACGTCCTGACTTTC
CSASRSSGANVLTF
>TRBV5-1|TRBD2|TRBJ2-3|few
TGCGCCAGCAGCTTAGCGGGGGCGACCACAGATACGCAGTATTTT
CASSLAGATTDTQYF
>TRBV7-6|TRBD2|TRBJ2-1|few
TGTGCCAGCAGCTCCCGCACTAGCGGGGGGCTCCCGGGAGAGCAGTTCTTC
CASSSRTSGGLPGEQFF
>TRBV6-5|-|TRBJ2-1|few
TGTGCCAGCAGTTACTCGGCTGGAGGGAATGAGCAGTTCTTC
CASSYSAGGNEQFF
>TRBV15|-|TRBJ1-1|-
TGTGCCACCAGCAGCACGGGTAGTGCGATCGCTGAAGCTTTCTTT
CATSSTGSAIAEAFF
>TRBV5-1|-|TRBJ2-1|many
TGCGCCAGCAGCTTGGCGTTCGCCGATGAGCAGTTCTTC
CASSLAFADEQFF
>TRBV20-1|-|TRBJ2-1|-
TGCAGTGGGGAAACTGGGTACAATGAGCAGTTCTTC
CSGETGYNEQFF
>TRBV11-3|-|TRBJ2-1|-
TGTGCCAGCAGCACCAACCGGGGCAGGGTATTGGCCGAGCAGTTCTTC
CASSTNRGRVLAEQFF
>TRBV12-3/TRBV12-4|-|TRBJ2-3|many
TGTGCCAGCAGTTTAGGGGTGGGAGATACGCAGTATTTT
CASSLGVGDTQYF
>TRBV6-2/TRBV6-3|-|TRBJ2-1|many
TGTGCCAGCAGTTACCAATTAGGATACAATGAGCAGTTCTTC
CASSYQLGYNEQFF
>TRBV10-3|TRBD2|TRBJ2-7|many
TGTGCCATCAGTGAGTCTAGCGGGAGGGGCGACGAGCAGTACTTC
CAISESSGRGDEQYF
>TRBV7-9|-|TRBJ2-2|-
TGTGCCAGCAGCACCCAACACCTCACCGGGGAGCTGTTTTTT
CASSTQHLTGELFF
>TRBV27|-|TRBJ1-2|-
TGTGCCAGCAGTCCTAAGGACGGGTGGAACTATGGCTACACCTTC
CASSPKDGWNYGYTF
>TRBV18|TRBD1|TRBJ1-1|few
TGTGCCAGCTACGACAGGGCAGGAGGGAACACTGAAGCTTTCTTT
CASYDRAGGNTEAFF
>TRBV27|-|TRBJ1-5|many
TGTGCCAGCAGTTTATATCAGGGCGGTCAGCCCCAGCATTTT
CASSLYQGGQPQHF
>TRBV7-6|TRBD1|TRBJ1-2|many
TGTGCCAGCAGCTTAGGGACAGGGACTACAAACTATGGCTACACCTTC
CASSLGTGTTNYGYTF
>TRBV7-9|-|TRBJ1-1|-
TGTGCCAGCACCGGGGGCAGGACGGACACTGAAGCTTTCTTT
CASTGGRTDTEAFF
>TRBV9|-|TRBJ2-3|few
TGTGCCAGCAGCGGACCCCCAGTCGAAGATACGCAGTATTTT
CASSGPPVEDTQYF
>TRBV10-3|-|TRBJ1-1|-
TGTGCCATCAGTGAAGGGAGGACTGAAGCTTTCTTT
CAISEGRTEAFF
>TRBV29-1|-|TRBJ2-2|-
TGCAGCGTTGATTTTAGTGGGAAGAACACCGGGGAGCTGTTTTTT
CSVDFSGKNTGELFF
>TRBV20-1|-|TRBJ2-5|many
TGCAGTGCTAGAGGTGAGGGAGACCAAGAGACCCAGTACTTC
CSARGEGDQETQYF
>TRBV27|TRBD2|TRBJ2-7|-
TGTGCCAGCAGCCGACCGCGGGGGGAGCAGTACTTC
CASSRPRGEQYF
>TRBV9|-|TRBJ1-3|few
TGTGCCAGCAGCGTCCGAGGAGGAGACATCCGCTCTGGAAACACCATATATTTT
CASSVRGGDIRSGNTIYF
>TRBV5-6|-|TRBJ2-5|-
TGTGCCAGCAGCTCCTACTCGTCGGCCCAGCACTTC
CASSSYSSAQHF
>TRBV30|-|TRBJ1-5|-
TGTGCCTGGAGTACGAGCTTCGGAGATCAGCCCCAGCATTTT
CAWSTSFGDQPQHF
>TRBV7-8|TRBD2|TRBJ2-7|few
TGTGCCAGCAGCTTAGACATCGGGACTAGGAACGAGCAGTACTTC
CASSLDIGTRNEQYF
>TRBV6-2/TRBV6-3|-|TRBJ1-1|few
TGTGCCAGCAGTTTCGATGATTACACTGAAGCTTTCTTT
CASSFDDYTEAFF
>TRBV20-1|-|TRBJ2-5|many
TGCAGTGCTCCCAAGGGGAAGGGGGTATTACTAAGCCAAGAGACCCAGTACTTC
CSAPKGKGVLLSQETQYF
>TRBV12-3/TRBV12-4|-|TRBJ2-3|many
TGTGCCAGCAGTTTTCCCAAGGGTAGCACAGATACGCAGTATTTT
CASSFPKGSTDTQYF